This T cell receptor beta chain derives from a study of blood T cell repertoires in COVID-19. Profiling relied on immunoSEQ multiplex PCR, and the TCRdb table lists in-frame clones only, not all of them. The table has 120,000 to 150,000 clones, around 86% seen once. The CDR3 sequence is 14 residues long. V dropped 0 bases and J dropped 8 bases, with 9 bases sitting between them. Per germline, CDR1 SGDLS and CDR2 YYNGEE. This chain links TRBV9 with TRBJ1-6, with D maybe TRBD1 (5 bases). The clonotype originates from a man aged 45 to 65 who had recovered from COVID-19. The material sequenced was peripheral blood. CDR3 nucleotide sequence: TGTGCCAGCAGCGTAGAACAGGAAGATTCACCCCTCCACTTT. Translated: CASSVEQEDSPLHF.